This is a list of T cell receptor beta chains from one sample in a study of blood T cell repertoires in COVID-19. Clones were read by immunoSEQ multiplex PCR, and TCRdb kept only the in-frame ones, dropping some. Of a few hundred thousand clones listed, 88% were seen once; the top ten hold around 1.2%. The specimen was PBMCs or T cells enriched from blood (not recorded which). Every receptor here comes from a woman between 40 and 55 years old with acute COVID-19. Both conserved end residues are part of each CDR3. D genes are given only for firm matches. Size is stated for part of the rows, as once, few or many counts, or as a class when the clone is expanded.

D: -; J: TRBJ1-3; size: -; V: TRBV20-1; DNA: TGCAGTGCTAGTAGCGGGACTGGAAACACCATATATTTT; CDR3: CSASSGTGNTIYF
D: TRBD1; J: TRBJ2-5; size: -; V: TRBV11-3; DNA: TGTGCCAGCAGCTTAGCGATTGGGGGACAGGGCGGTCTGGAGACCCAGTACTTC; CDR3: CASSLAIGGQGGLETQYF
D: -; J: TRBJ1-6; size: -; V: TRBV19; DNA: TGTGCCAGTAGTATAGGTCCAGGGATGGACTCACCCCTCCACTTT; CDR3: CASSIGPGMDSPLHF
D: -; J: TRBJ2-6; size: -; V: TRBV2; DNA: TGTGCCAGCAGTGACAGGGCTGGGGCCAACGTCCTGACTTTC; CDR3: CASSDRAGANVLTF
D: -; J: TRBJ2-1; size: -; V: TRBV11-3; DNA: TGTGCCAGCAGCCGGGACAATTCCCAGGGTCCAGGGTTCTTC; CDR3: CASSRDNSQGPGFF
D: -; J: TRBJ1-2; size: -; V: TRBV19; DNA: TGTGCCAGTAGTACCTTCACCCCCGGCGGCTATGGCTACACCTTC; CDR3: CASSTFTPGGYGYTF
D: -; J: TRBJ1-2; size: once; V: TRBV10-3; DNA: TGTGCCATCAACCCTGGGAGGGTCGTTGACTATGGCTACACCTTC; CDR3: CAINPGRVVDYGYTF
D: -; J: TRBJ2-1; size: -; V: TRBV29-1; DNA: TGCAGCGTTGAGTTAGGGGGAGCAGGCAATGAGCAGTTCTTC; CDR3: CSVELGGAGNEQFF
D: TRBD2; J: TRBJ2-4; size: -; V: TRBV4-1; DNA: TGCGCCAGCAGCCAAACGGGGGGGGCTACAAAGTACTTC; CDR3: CASSQTGGATKYF
D: TRBD1; J: TRBJ1-1; size: -; V: TRBV28; DNA: TGTGCCAGCAGGTGGAGGGGGCAGGGTGAAGCTTTCTTT; CDR3: CASRWRGQGEAFF
D: -; J: TRBJ1-1; size: -; V: TRBV5-1; DNA: TGCGCCAGCAGCAACTTCCCCGGGGAACAGAACACTGAAGCTTTCTTT; CDR3: CASSNFPGEQNTEAFF
D: TRBD1; J: TRBJ2-7; size: -; V: TRBV9; DNA: TGTGCCAGCAGCCCAGGGACAGGGTCGAACTCCGAGCAGTACTTC; CDR3: CASSPGTGSNSEQYF
D: -; J: TRBJ1-3; size: -; V: TRBV9; DNA: TGTGCCAGCAGCGCGGACAGTTATAACTCTGGAAACACCATATATTTT; CDR3: CASSADSYNSGNTIYF
D: TRBD1; J: TRBJ1-2; size: -; V: TRBV28; DNA: TGTGCCAGCAGTACCACAGGGGCCCTGGGGAATGGCTACACCTTC; CDR3: CASSTTGALGNGYTF
D: -; J: TRBJ1-2; size: -; V: TRBV5-6; DNA: TGTGCCAGCAGCTTGGTAGGCGGCAACTTCTATGGCTACACCTTC; CDR3: CASSLVGGNFYGYTF
D: -; J: TRBJ1-5; size: -; V: TRBV19; DNA: TGTGCCAGTAGTATCGTGAGGGTGGGCAATCAGCCCCAGCATTTT; CDR3: CASSIVRVGNQPQHF
D: -; J: TRBJ1-1; size: -; V: TRBV28; DNA: TGTGCCAGCAGGCGCTGGGGACAGAACACTGAAGCTTTCTTT; CDR3: CASRRWGQNTEAFF
D: -; J: TRBJ1-3; size: -; V: TRBV10-3; DNA: TGTGCCATCAGTATCACAGGTTTCTCTGGAAACACCATATATTTT; CDR3: CAISITGFSGNTIYF
D: TRBD1; J: TRBJ2-5; size: -; V: TRBV7-3; DNA: TGTGCCAGCAGCCCGGGACAGGGGAGGGAGACCCAGTACTTC; CDR3: CASSPGQGRETQYF
D: TRBD1; J: TRBJ1-5; size: -; V: TRBV28; DNA: TGTGCCAGCAGGAAAGCCGGACAGGTCTATCAGCCCCAGCATTTT; CDR3: CASRKAGQVYQPQHF
D: -; J: TRBJ2-1; size: few; V: TRBV11-3; DNA: TGTGCCAGCAGCCGAGCGGGTGACTTCAATGAGCAGTTCTTC; CDR3: CASSRAGDFNEQFF
D: TRBD2; J: TRBJ2-3; size: -; V: TRBV5-1; DNA: TGCGCCAGCAGCTTGAGTAAGTCTAGCGGGAAAACAGATACGCAGTATTTT; CDR3: CASSLSKSSGKTDTQYF
D: TRBD1; J: TRBJ1-3; size: -; V: TRBV7-2; DNA: TGTGCCAGCAGCACACCGGGACAGGGGACTGGAAACACCATATATTTT; CDR3: CASSTPGQGTGNTIYF
D: -; J: TRBJ1-3; size: -; V: TRBV29-1; DNA: TGCAGCGTTGAGGGCCCAGGGCCTGGAAACACCATATATTTT; CDR3: CSVEGPGPGNTIYF
D: TRBD1; J: TRBJ2-4; size: -; V: TRBV19; DNA: TGTGCCAGTAGTACTAATTTCTGGGACAGGGTAGCCAAAAACATTCAGTACTTC; CDR3: CASSTNFWDRVAKNIQYF
D: TRBD1; J: TRBJ2-1; size: -; V: TRBV7-6; DNA: TGTGCCAGCGGACAGGGGTTAGGCAATGAGCAGTTCTTC; CDR3: CASGQGLGNEQFF
D: -; J: TRBJ1-5; size: once; V: TRBV27; DNA: TGTGCCAGCAGTTGGTCGGTGAATCAGCCCCAGCATTTT; CDR3: CASSWSVNQPQHF
D: -; J: TRBJ2-3; size: -; V: TRBV4-3; DNA: TGCGCCAGCAGCCAAGATTACAGCGGCAGCACAGATACGCAGTATTTT; CDR3: CASSQDYSGSTDTQYF
D: -; J: TRBJ1-1; size: -; V: TRBV5-1; DNA: TGCGCCAGCAGCTTGGATTGGAGTCCGAACACTGAAGCTTTCTTT; CDR3: CASSLDWSPNTEAFF
D: -; J: TRBJ1-4; size: few; V: TRBV4-3; DNA: TGCGCCAGCAGCCAGGGCTTGGCAACTAATGAAAAACTGTTTTTT; CDR3: CASSQGLATNEKLFF
D: -; J: TRBJ1-2; size: few; V: TRBV19; DNA: TGTGCCAGTAGCCCTGACGGACTGATCTATGGCTACACCTTC; CDR3: CASSPDGLIYGYTF
D: -; J: TRBJ1-3; size: -; V: TRBV7-6; DNA: TGTGCCAGCAGCTTATCACCAGGCAACTCTGGAAACACCATATATTTT; CDR3: CASSLSPGNSGNTIYF